This T cell receptor beta chain appears in the sequencing data of a study of T-cell memory formation after mild COVID-19. Findings and limits, study-wide: Mainly CM and EM harbored the contracting CD4+ clones; mainly EMRA harbored the CD8+ ones. Memory cells collected pre-infection included some clones that later responded, suggesting cross-reactive memory joined. Balance between CD4 and CD8 was seen in clones contracting day 15 to 85, and a CD4+ lean was seen in later expanders.

TCRdb reanalysed the 5' RACE reads using MiXCR and keeps one entry per CDR3 protein. The sample yields roughly 300,000 distinct CDR3 sequences, roughly an eighth seen once. In the case of this clonotype: Its antigen is unidentified.

Germline V gene lookup returns CDR1 ENHRY and CDR2 SYGVKD. V was cut by 7 bases and J by 5 bases, with 14 bases left in between. The CDR3 length is 13 residues. This chain joins TRBV10-3 and TRBJ1-2; D uncertain. This receptor was taken from a man younger than 30 who had mild COVID-19 (a few samples of this study predate the infection). Cell type and time point are not known. Specimen: PBMCs or a T cell subset sorted from them (not recorded which). Written as DNA, the CDR3 is TGTGCCATCAACGGGGATGGCGTGTATGGCTACACCTTC. Amino acid sequence: CAINGDGVYGYTF.